This TCR beta chain was captured in a study of OX40 agonist ivuxolimab in advanced cancers. About the research overall: Across the patients, intravenous ivuxolimab was delivered every 2 weeks at 0.01 to 10 mg/kg. Dose-escalation patients' cancers were hepatocellular carcinoma, melanoma, renal cell or head and neck cancer.

Produced via immunoSEQ multiplex PCR; TCRdb's table is partial and in-frame only. Among roughly 75,000 clones, roughly nine tenths were seen once, and the ten largest hold about 0.35%. With 6 bases clipped from V and 1 base from J, the junction kept 3 bases outside the gene matches. Germline-derived CDR1 and CDR2 are MNHEY and SMNVEV (reference sequence). The CDR3 is made up of 13 amino acids. The material was CD4+ or CD8+ T cells sorted from blood, obtained in a trial of the OX40 agonist ivuxolimab. The source is an adult with an advanced solid tumor such as melanoma, head and neck, liver or kidney cancer. This chain connects TRBV27 to TRBJ2-7, with 7 bases identical to TRBD1. Here the CDR3 reads CASRKGASYEQYF. The CDR3 DNA follows: TGTGCCAGCAGAAAGGGGGCATCCTACGAGCAGTACTTC.